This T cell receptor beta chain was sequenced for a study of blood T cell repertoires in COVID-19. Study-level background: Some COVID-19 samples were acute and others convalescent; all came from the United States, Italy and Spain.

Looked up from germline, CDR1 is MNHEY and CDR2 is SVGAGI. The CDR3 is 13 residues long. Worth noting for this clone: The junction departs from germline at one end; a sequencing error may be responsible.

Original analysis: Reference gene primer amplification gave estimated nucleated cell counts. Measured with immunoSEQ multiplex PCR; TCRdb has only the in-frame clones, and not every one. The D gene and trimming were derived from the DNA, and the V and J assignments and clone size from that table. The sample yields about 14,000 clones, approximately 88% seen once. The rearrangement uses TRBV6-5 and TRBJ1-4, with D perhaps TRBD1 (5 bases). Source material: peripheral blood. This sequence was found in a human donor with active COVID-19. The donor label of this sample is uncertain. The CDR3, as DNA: TGTGCCAGCACCCGGACAACGAATGAAAAACTGTTTTTT. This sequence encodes CASTRTTNEKLFF.